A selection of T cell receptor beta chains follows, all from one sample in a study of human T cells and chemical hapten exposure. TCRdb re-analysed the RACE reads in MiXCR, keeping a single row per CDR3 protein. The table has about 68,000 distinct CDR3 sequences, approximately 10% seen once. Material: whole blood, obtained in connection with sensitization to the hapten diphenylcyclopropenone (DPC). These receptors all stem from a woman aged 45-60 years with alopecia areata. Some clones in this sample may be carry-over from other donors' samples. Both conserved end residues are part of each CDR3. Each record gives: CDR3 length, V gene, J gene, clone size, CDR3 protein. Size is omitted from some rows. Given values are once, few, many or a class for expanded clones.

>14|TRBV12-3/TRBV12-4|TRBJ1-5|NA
CASSLIGGDQPQHF
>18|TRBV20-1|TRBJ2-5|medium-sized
CSASPTPSSAVGEETQYF
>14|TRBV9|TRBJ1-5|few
CASSGGIGNQPQHF
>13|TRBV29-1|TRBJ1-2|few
CSVEDRVSYGYTF
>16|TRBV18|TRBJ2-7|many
CASSILAGQDLPEQYF
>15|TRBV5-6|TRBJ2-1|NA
CASSPLAGGDNEQFF
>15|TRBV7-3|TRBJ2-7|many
CASSLVAVSSYEQYF
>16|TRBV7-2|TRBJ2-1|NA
CASPVTGASGGGEQFF
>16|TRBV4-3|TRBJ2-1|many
CASSQGIAGSYNEQFF
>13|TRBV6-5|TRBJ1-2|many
CASSYRQEVGYTF
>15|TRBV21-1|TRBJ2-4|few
CASSKRGAGGNIQYF
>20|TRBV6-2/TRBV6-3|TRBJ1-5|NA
CASSYSIGTGRIKVDQPQHF
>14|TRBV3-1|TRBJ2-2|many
CASSPRTSGGELFF
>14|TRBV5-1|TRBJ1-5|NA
CASSTGQSNQPQHF
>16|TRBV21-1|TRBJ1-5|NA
CASTLGQPRPNQPQHF
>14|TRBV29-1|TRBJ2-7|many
CSAHHRGGGDEQYF
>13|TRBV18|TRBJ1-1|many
CASSPPVPTEAFF
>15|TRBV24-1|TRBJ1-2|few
CATSLGGKDQYGYTF
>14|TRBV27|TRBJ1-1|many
CASSSGTGGTEAFF
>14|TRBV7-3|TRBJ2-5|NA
CASSFSSAQETQYF
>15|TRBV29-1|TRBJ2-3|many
CSVETSGSPTDTQYF
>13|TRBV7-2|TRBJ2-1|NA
CASSFFSERGQFF
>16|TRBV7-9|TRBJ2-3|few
CASSLVSSGHTDTQYF
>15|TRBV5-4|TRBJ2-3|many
CASSKDRGSTDTQYF
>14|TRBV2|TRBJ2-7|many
CASSSRTASYEQYF
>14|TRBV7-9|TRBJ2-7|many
CASSLTGLSYEQYF
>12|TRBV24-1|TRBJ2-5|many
CATSDVGPTQYF
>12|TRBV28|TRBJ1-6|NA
CASSSEPRALHF
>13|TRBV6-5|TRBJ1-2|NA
CASSPDRSYGYTF
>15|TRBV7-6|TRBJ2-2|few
CASSLTSGTVGELFF
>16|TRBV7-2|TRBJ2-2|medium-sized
CASSLGIAGFTGELFF
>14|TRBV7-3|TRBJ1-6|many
CASSLTAYNSPLHF
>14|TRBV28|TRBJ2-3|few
CASSLQSSTDTQYF
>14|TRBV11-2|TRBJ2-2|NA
CASSRTGVTGELFF
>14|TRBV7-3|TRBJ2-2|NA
CASSSPAWGGELFF
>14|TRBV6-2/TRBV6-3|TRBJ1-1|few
CASSRDSDHTEAFF
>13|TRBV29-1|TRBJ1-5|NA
CSVALNRDQPQHF
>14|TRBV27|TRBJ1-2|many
CASSLSSAAFMTTF
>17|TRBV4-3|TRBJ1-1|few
CASSQDPRGHMNTEAFF
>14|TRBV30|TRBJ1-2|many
CAWSVGQGAFGYTF
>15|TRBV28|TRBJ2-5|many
CASLGGGRGRETQYF
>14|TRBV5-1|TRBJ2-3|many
CASSLDEIADTQYF
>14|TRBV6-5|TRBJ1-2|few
CASWDRGLPEGYTF
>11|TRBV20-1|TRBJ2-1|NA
CSAHISHEQFF
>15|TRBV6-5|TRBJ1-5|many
CASSSNTGRSQPQHF
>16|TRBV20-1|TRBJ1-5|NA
CSARANQGGGAQPQHF
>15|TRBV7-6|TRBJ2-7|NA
CASSFTQGQGYEQYF
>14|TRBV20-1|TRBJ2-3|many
CSAVRDGFTDTQYF
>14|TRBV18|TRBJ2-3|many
CASSVAGTADTQYF